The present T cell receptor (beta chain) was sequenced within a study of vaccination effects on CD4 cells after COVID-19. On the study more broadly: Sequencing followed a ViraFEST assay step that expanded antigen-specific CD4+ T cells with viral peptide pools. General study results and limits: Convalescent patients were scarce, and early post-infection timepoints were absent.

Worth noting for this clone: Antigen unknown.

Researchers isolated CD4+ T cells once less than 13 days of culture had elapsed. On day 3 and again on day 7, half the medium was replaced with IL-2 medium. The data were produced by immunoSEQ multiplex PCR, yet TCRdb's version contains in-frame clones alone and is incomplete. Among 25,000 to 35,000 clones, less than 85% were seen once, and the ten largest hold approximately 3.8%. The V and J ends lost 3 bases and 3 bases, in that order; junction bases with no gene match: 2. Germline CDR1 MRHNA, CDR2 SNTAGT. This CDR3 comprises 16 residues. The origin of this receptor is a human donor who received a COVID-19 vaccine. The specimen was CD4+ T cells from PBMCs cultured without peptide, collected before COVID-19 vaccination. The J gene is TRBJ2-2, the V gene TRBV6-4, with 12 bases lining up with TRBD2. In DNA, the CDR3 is TGTGCCAGCAGTGATCGACTAGCGGGAGACACCGGGGAGCTGTTTTTT. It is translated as CASSDRLAGDTGELFF.